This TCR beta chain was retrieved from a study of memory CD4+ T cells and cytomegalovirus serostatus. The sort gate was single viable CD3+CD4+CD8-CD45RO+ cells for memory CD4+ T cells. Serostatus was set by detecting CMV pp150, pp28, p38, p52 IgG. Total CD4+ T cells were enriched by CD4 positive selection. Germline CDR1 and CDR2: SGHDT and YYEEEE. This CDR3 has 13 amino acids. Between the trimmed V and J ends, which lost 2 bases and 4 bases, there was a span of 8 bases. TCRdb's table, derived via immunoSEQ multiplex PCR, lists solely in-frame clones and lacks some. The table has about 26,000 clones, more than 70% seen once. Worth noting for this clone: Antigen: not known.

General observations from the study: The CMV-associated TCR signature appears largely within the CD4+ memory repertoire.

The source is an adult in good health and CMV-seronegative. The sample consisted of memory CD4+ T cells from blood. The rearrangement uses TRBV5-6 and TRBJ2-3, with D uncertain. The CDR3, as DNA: TGTGCCAGCAGCTTAATGAACTCAGATACGCAGTATTTT. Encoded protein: CASSLMNSDTQYF.